These 22 T cell receptor beta chains were all obtained from the same sample, sequenced in a study of PD-L1 blockade in urothelial cancer. The time point here: peripheral blood 6 weeks after treatment start. The method was immunoSEQ multiplex PCR; TCRdb's version includes in-frame clones alone and lacks a portion of them. The sample includes more than 90,000 clones, approximately 89% of them seen just once. The sequencing used PBMCs, collected around atezolizumab (anti-PD-L1) treatment. Receptors were obtained from a man aged 55 to 70 with urothelial cancer.

This chain links TRBV5-5 with TRBJ2-3, with 12 bases lining up with TRBD2. The V gene end was trimmed by 5 bases and the J gene end by 6 bases; junction bases not matched to a gene: 7. Germline assignment: CDR1 SGHKS and CDR2 YYEKEE (reference sequence). The CDR3 contains 15 residues. The CDR3 region is CASRPFLAGGDTQYF. The DNA for the CDR3 is TGTGCCAGCAGGCCGTTCCTAGCGGGAGGGGATACGCAGTATTTT.

The gene calls are TRBV7-8 and TRBJ2-3; 14 bases align to TRBD2. Germline assignment: CDR1 SGHVS and CDR2 FQNEAQ. This CDR3 region has 18 residues. The V and J ends lost 5 bases and 1 base, in that order; junction bases with no gene match: 8. DNA of the CDR3: TGTGCCAGCAGCACAGGGACTAGCGGGAGTGTTGGCACAGATACGCAGTATTTT. Amino acids: CASSTGTSGSVGTDTQYF.

The V call is TRBV28, the J call TRBJ2-2; TRBD2 might be the D (7 bases). Looked up from germline, CDR1 is MDHEN and CDR2 is SYDVKM. This CDR3 contains 15 residues. Trimming removed 3 bases at V and 5 bases at J, with 13 bases between. The CDR3 reads CASSLGGGSTGELFF. The DNA of the CDR3 is TGTGCCAGCAGTTTGGGAGGGGGTTCAACCGGGGAGCTGTTTTTT. Looking up the rest from reference TRBV28 and TRBJ2-2 gives the full variable domain: DVKVTQSSRYLVKRTGEKVFLECVQDMDHENMFWYRQDPGLGLRLIYFSYDVKMKEKGDIPEGYSVSREKKERFSLILESASTNQTSMYLCASSLGGGSTGELFFGEGSRLTVL.

V is TRBV5-4 and J is TRBJ2-1, with 8 positions matching TRBD2. In germline, CDR1 is SGHNT, CDR2 YYREEE (reference sequence). The CDR3 sequence is 16 residues long. V dropped 4 bases and J dropped 5; count of bases not matched to a gene: 11. The CDR3 spells CASSAISGGVNNEQFF. CDR3 coding DNA: TGTGCCAGCAGCGCAATCAGCGGGGGAGTAAACAATGAGCAGTTCTTC.

The chain carries TRBV4-1 and TRBJ1-5; the match to TRBD1 covers 7 bases. V lost 1 base and J lost 7; bases outside the gene matches: 10. The CDR3 totals 16 residues. Germline CDR1 and CDR2: MGHRA and YSYEKL. The CDR3: CASSQVGRGGGQPQHF. In DNA form, the CDR3 reads TGCGCCAGCAGCCAAGTTGGTCGAGGGGGCGGGCAGCCCCAGCATTTT.

The chain uses TRBV7-8 and TRBJ2-1; D possibly corresponds to TRBD2 (5 bases). Germline assignment: CDR1 SGHVS and CDR2 FQNEAQ. V was cut by 1 base and J by 6 bases, with 16 bases left in between. This CDR3 is built from 16 residues. The CDR3 sequence: CASSLGIGVGPNEQFF. The CDR3 DNA is TGTGCCAGCAGCTTAGGGATCGGGGTCGGTCCCAATGAGCAGTTCTTC.

The chain couples TRBV19 to TRBJ2-2; 12 bases agree with TRBD2. The CDR3 spans 18 residues. Germline assignment: CDR1 LNHDA and CDR2 SQIVND (reference sequence). With V trimmed by 5 bases and J by 1 base, 8 bases remained unmatched. The CDR3 coding sequence is TGTGCCAGTAGTTCAGGACTAGCGGGATTAGGGAACACCGGGGAGCTGTTTTTT. Translated: CASSSGLAGLGNTGELFF.

DNA for the CDR3: TGTGCCAGCACCTTGAACAGGGGCGGGGTGACTGAAGCTTTCTTT. Residues: CASTLNRGGVTEAFF. V is TRBV28 and J is TRBJ1-1; 7 bases map to TRBD1. The ends lost 7 bases at V and 5 bases at J; junction bases unmatched: 13. CDR3 length: 15 residues. Germline loops: CDR1 MDHEN, CDR2 SYDVKM.

This clone was counted once. The CDR3 sequence is CASSALAGGEETQYF. Here the CDR3 DNA reads TGTGCCAGCAGCGCCCTAGCGGGGGGCGAAGAGACCCAGTACTTC. The V call is TRBV9, the J call TRBJ2-5, with TRBD2 matching over 11 bases. CDR3 length: 15 residues. Unmatched junction bases numbered 4, after V lost 3 bases and J lost 3 bases. In germline, CDR1 is SGDLS, CDR2 YYNGEE. Using reference TRBV9 and TRBJ2-5 for the parts outside the CDR3, the full variable domain is DSGVTQTPKHLITATGQRVTLRCSPRSGDLSVYWYQQSLDQGLQFLIQYYNGEERAKGNILERFSAQQFPDLHSELNLSSLELGDSALYFCASSALAGGEETQYFGPGTRLLVL.

V gene TRBV4-2 combines with J gene TRBJ2-5; TRBD2 matches at 9 bases. V lost 5 bases to trimming and J lost 5 bases; unmatched junction nucleotides: 12. CDR1 and CDR2 from the germline V gene are LGHNA and YNFKEQ. CDR3 length: 16 residues. The CDR3 region has the DNA TGTGCCAGCAGCACCTTTAGCGGGAGCAATCCCGAGACCCAGTACTTC. Amino acids: CASSTFSGSNPETQYF.

The table lists this clone with a count of one. V usage is TRBV7-2 and J usage is TRBJ1-3, with D unclear. Germline V gene lookup returns CDR1 SGHTA and CDR2 FQGNSA. Trimming pared 4 bases from V and 0 bases from J, leaving 10 bases between. This CDR3 is 15 amino acids long. The CDR3 nucleotides are TGTGCCAGCAGCTCCGCCGCCGGCTCTGGAAACACCATATATTTT. Translation gives CASSSAAGSGNTIYF.

This clone was counted between two and nine times. The V gene is TRBV18, the J gene TRBJ1-6; TRBD1 matches 7 bases. The CDR3 runs to 15 residues. Germline assignment: CDR1 KGHSH and CDR2 LQKENI. The V and J ends lost 6 bases and 4 bases, in that order; junction bases with no gene match: 6. DNA of the CDR3: TGTGCCAGCTCTTCAGGGGGGACTTATAATTCACCCCTCCACTTT. Its protein product is CASSSGGTYNSPLHF.

The chain joins TRBV11-3 to TRBJ2-7, with 10 bases fitting TRBD2. CDR3 length equals 15 residues. The germline gives CDR1 SGHNT, CDR2 YENEEA. V trimming: 4 bases; J trimming: 3 bases; junction bases outside the gene matches: 6. In nucleotides, the CDR3 is TGTGCCAGCAGCTCGGGGACTAGCGAGATCTACGAGCAGTACTTC. It encodes CASSSGTSEIYEQYF.

This sequence joins TRBV2 and TRBJ2-7; D unclear. The germline CDR1 and CDR2 sequences are SNHLY and FYNNEI. The CDR3 runs to 13 residues. Deletions cut 3 bases from V and 3 bases from J, with 9 bases between. CDR3 loop: CASSDELSYEQYF. The CDR3 DNA sequence: TGTGCCAGCAGTGATGAGCTTAGCTACGAGCAGTACTTC.

V gene TRBV4-2 combines with J gene TRBJ2-5; D is perhaps TRBD2 (7 bases). Per the germline V gene, CDR1 is LGHNA and CDR2 is YNFKEQ. This CDR3 is 16 amino acids long. The V and J ends lost 4 bases and 5 bases respectively, with 20 bases between them. The CDR3 DNA reads as TGTGCCAGCAGCCCAGGCGTAGCGGAGGGGGGGGAGACCCAGTACTTC. This encodes CASSPGVAEGGETQYF.

The chain couples TRBV20-1 to TRBJ1-4; the D is unclear. The germline V gene encodes CDR1 DFQATT and CDR2 SNEGSKA (reference sequence). This CDR3 comprises 11 residues. The V end was cut by 0 bases, the J end by 8 bases, with 4 bases between. The CDR3 is CSARDREKLFF. The CDR3 coding sequence is TGCAGTGCTAGAGATCGGGAAAAACTGTTTTTT.

The chain is built from TRBV5-4 and TRBJ1-1; a possible D gene is TRBD1 (6 bases). Germline-derived CDR1 and CDR2 are SGHNT and YYREEE (reference sequence). The V end was cut by 5 bases, the J end by 1 base, with 15 bases between. The CDR3 loop spans 15 amino acids. The CDR3 DNA sequence: TGTGCCAGCAGTGATTTTCTGGACAGGAACACTGAAGCTTTCTTT. Translated: CASSDFLDRNTEAFF.

This sequence joins TRBV7-9 and TRBJ1-1; 7 bases map to TRBD1. Germline lookup yields CDR1 SEHNR and CDR2 FQNEAQ (reference sequence). This CDR3 has 13 residues. V shed 0 bases and J 11 bases; nucleotides not matched to a gene: 6. As DNA, the CDR3 is TGTGCCAGCAGCTTAGCGTCGACAGGGCAGGCTTTCTTT. This translates into CASSLASTGQAFF.

The chain's CDR3 is CASSYSSGRVVSPLHF. The CDR3 DNA follows: TGTGCCAGCAGTTACTCGAGTGGCAGGGTAGTTTCACCCCTCCACTTT. V and J are TRBV6-5 and TRBJ1-6, with TRBD1 as a possible D gene (5 bases). CDR3 length: 16 amino acids. In germline, CDR1 is MNHEY, CDR2 SVGAGI. The ends were cut back, 0 bases at V and 9 bases at J, with 15 bases in the middle.

This chain connects TRBV15 to TRBJ2-3; D not certain. Germline lookup yields CDR1 LNHNV and CDR2 YYDKDF (reference sequence). The CDR3 length is 13 residues. Trimming shortened V by 2 bases and J by 4 bases, and 7 bases separated the two germline ends. The CDR3 coding sequence is TGTGCCACCAGCAGATCCCCGGCAGATACGCAGTATTTT. This sequence encodes CATSRSPADTQYF.

The V call is TRBV7-2, the J call TRBJ2-2; a weak D match, TRBD2 (5 bases). V was clipped by 4 bases and J by 6 bases, with 12 bases between them. The CDR3 is made up of 14 amino acids. Germline V gene lookup returns CDR1 SGHTA and CDR2 FQGNSA. CDR3 protein: CASSSGNRAGELFF. DNA for the CDR3: TGTGCCAGCAGCTCGGGAAACCGTGCCGGGGAGCTGTTTTTT.

The chain has TRBV10-3 and TRBJ2-1, with 10 bases aligning to TRBD2. V lost 4 bases, J lost 3 bases, and 12 bases stayed unmatched. This CDR3 comprises 18 residues. Per the germline V gene, CDR1 is ENHRY and CDR2 is SYGVKD. The CDR3: CAISAAGGSRSGYNEQFF. CDR3 bases: TGTGCCATCAGTGCAGCGGGAGGGTCTAGGTCAGGCTACAATGAGCAGTTCTTC.